The 3 T cell receptor beta chains below all came from one sample that was sequenced in a study of blood T cell repertoires in COVID-19. This table comes from immunoSEQ multiplex PCR, and its TCRdb copy is limited to in-frame clones, with some not included. Of 110,000 to 150,000 clones listed, 80% to 85% were seen once; the top ten hold around 8.6%. The specimen was peripheral blood. These receptors were collected from a human donor in a cohort sampled during active COVID-19.

This clone has only a few counts. This chain connects TRBV4-2 to TRBJ1-5, with 7 bases fitting TRBD1. The CDR3 consists of 15 residues. The ends lost 5 bases at V and 2 bases at J; junction bases unmatched: 6. Germline values: CDR1 LGHNA, CDR2 YNFKEQ. CDR3 amino acids: CASSSTGFGNQPQHF. CDR3 bases: TGTGCCAGCAGCTCGACAGGGTTTGGCAATCAGCCCCAGCATTTT.

This clone was seen more than once but under ten times. V and J are TRBV5-8 and TRBJ2-3, with 8 bases fitting TRBD1. The length of the CDR3 is 14 residues. The J segment lost 1 base and the V segment lost 3 bases, leaving 1 base of the junction unmatched. Per germline, CDR1 SGHTS and CDR2 YDEGEE. CDR3 nucleotides: TGTGCCAGCAGCTGGGGACAGGGCACAGATACGCAGTATTTT. It encodes CASSWGQGTDTQYF.

J is TRBJ1-2 and V is TRBV3-1 (or the pseudogene TRBV3-2), with D uncertain. The germline gives CDR1 LGHDT, CDR2 YNNKEL (reference sequence). The CDR3 spans 16 residues. Trimming took 0 bases from V and 2 from J, leaving 13 bases between them. The CDR3 loop reads CASSQDGHRINYGYTF. CDR3 nucleotide sequence: TGTGCCAGCAGCCAAGATGGGCACCGGATAAACTATGGCTACACCTTC.